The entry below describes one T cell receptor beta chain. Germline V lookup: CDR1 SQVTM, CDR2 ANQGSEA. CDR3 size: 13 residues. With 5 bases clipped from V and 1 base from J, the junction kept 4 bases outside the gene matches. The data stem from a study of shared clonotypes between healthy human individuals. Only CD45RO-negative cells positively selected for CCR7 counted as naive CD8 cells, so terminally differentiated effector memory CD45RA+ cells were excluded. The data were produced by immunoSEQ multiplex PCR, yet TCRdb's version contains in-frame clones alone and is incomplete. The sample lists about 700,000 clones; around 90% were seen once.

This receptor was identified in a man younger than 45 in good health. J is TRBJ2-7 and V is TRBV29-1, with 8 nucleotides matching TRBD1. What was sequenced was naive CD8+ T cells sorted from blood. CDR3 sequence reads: CSVMTGESYEQYF. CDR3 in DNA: TGCAGCGTTATGACAGGGGAGTCCTACGAGCAGTACTTC.